A single sample gave rise to the 30 T cell receptor beta chains below, sequenced in a study of PD-1 blockade in classical Hodgkin lymphoma (TCRdb year 2020). The time point label, as the study defines it: cycle 1 day 1 (C1D1), immediately before nivolumab initiation. Relapse after autologous stem cell transplantation had occurred in all trial patients, and cohorts A, B and C were distinguished by prior brentuximab vedotin exposure. Magnetic negative selection with a Miltenyi CD8+ T cell isolation kit was used to purify CD8+ T cells from thawed PBMCs. Library prep was done by the immunoSEQ multiplex PCR assay. The clones in this table, taken by TCRdb from immuneACCESS, are in-frame only. Not every clone is retained; where verified, under half of the shortfall comes from an unresolved V gene, and the cause of the rest is unknown. The sample has 25,000 to 30,000 clones on record, around nine tenths of them singletons. Around 6.7% of the sample is taken by the ten largest.

The starting material was CD8+ T cells from blood, obtained at baseline. These receptors were collected from a human donor with classical Hodgkin lymphoma.

The chain joins TRBV5-1 to TRBJ1-5; D is uncertain. This CDR3 is built from 15 residues. V was clipped by 5 bases and J by 0 bases, with 12 bases between them. CDR1 and CDR2 from the germline V gene are SGHRS and YFSETQ. DNA for the CDR3: TGCGCCAGCAGGGACGGAGGAGGTAGCAATCAGCCCCAGCATTTT. It encodes CASRDGGGSNQPQHF.

The CDR3 DNA follows: TGTGCCAGCAGCGCCGGGACTAGCGGCTACGAGCAGTACTTC. This translates into CASSAGTSGYEQYF. This chain links TRBV27 with TRBJ2-7; 11 bases map to TRBD2. V gave up 6 bases and J gave up 3 bases; unmatched junction bases: 4. The CDR3 is 14 amino acids. The germline V gene has CDR1 MNHEY and CDR2 SMNVEV (reference sequence).

This rearrangement joins TRBV28 to TRBJ1-4; D remains ambiguous. Trimming removed 4 bases from V and 1 base from J, with 19 bases in between. The CDR3 sequence is 18 residues long. Germline lookup yields CDR1 MDHEN and CDR2 SYDVKM. As DNA, the CDR3 is TGTGCCAGCAGTTCCTCCATCCTCCTACAGAGAACTAATGAAAAACTGTTTTTT. As protein: CASSSSILLQRTNEKLFF.

This clone was recorded a few times. This chain links TRBV5-6 with TRBJ2-2; D is unresolved. The CDR3 spans 14 residues. The germline V gene encodes CDR1 SGHDT and CDR2 YYEEEE. The V and J ends lost 2 bases and 5 bases respectively, with 10 bases between them. The CDR3 reads CASSLVGETGELFF. In DNA form, the CDR3 reads TGTGCCAGCAGCTTAGTTGGGGAAACCGGGGAGCTGTTTTTT. The complete variable domain, with remaining parts taken from reference TRBV5-6 and TRBJ2-2, reads DAGVTQSPTHLIKTRGQQVTLRCSPKSGHDTVSWYQQALGQGPQFIFQYYEEEERQRGNFPDRFSGHQFPNYSSELNVNALLLGDSALYLCASSLVGETGELFFGEGSRLTVL.

The rearrangement joins TRBV6-5 to TRBJ1-1; no clear D gene. In germline, CDR1 is MNHEY, CDR2 SVGAGI. Trimming took off 0 bases at V and 1 base at J, with 9 bases between the two ends. The length of the CDR3 is 15 residues. CDR3 sequence (DNA): TGTGCCAGCAGTTACTCACGGAACACGAACACTGAAGCTTTCTTT. This encodes CASSYSRNTNTEAFF.

The chain links TRBV27 to TRBJ2-7; 9 bases align to TRBD2. The CDR3 has 14 residues. Trimming cost V 7 bases and J 5 bases; bases outside gene matches: 9. Germline V lookup: CDR1 MNHEY, CDR2 SMNVEV (reference sequence). DNA of the CDR3: TGTGCCAGCAATCTTAGCGGGAGTAGCGACGAGCAGTACTTC. Translated, it gives CASNLSGSSDEQYF.

The rearrangement joins TRBV5-1 to TRBJ2-1; weak D call: TRBD2 (5 bases). Trimming took 3 bases from V and 4 from J, leaving 11 bases between them. This CDR3 comprises 14 residues. CDR1 and CDR2 from the germline V gene are SGHRS and YFSETQ. The CDR3 DNA follows: TGCGCCAGCAGCTCGCGCCCGGGGTACAATGAGCAGTTCTTC. Its protein product is CASSSRPGYNEQFF. Complete variable domain (other parts from reference TRBV5-1 and TRBJ2-1): KAGVTQTPRYLIKTRGQQVTLSCSPISGHRSVSWYQQTPGQGLQFLFEYFSETQRNKGNFPGRFSGRQFSNSRSEMNVSTLELGDSALYLCASSSRPGYNEQFFGPGTRLTVL.

The gene calls are TRBV27 and TRBJ2-1, with a weak D call TRBD2 (6 bases). The CDR3 is made up of 15 amino acids. CDR1 is MNHEY, CDR2 SMNVEV, per germline (reference sequence). V was trimmed by 6 bases and J by 7 bases, leaving 19 bases between them. This chain's CDR3 is CASSTSGEGGNEQFF. DNA of the CDR3: TGTGCCAGCAGCACCTCGGGAGAAGGCGGGAATGAGCAGTTCTTC.

V gene TRBV2 combines with J gene TRBJ2-5, with 7 bases lining up with TRBD2. The CDR3 has 15 amino acids. Germline lookup yields CDR1 SNHLY and CDR2 FYNNEI. V shed 4 bases, J shed 3 bases, and the junction held 8 bases outside the gene matches. The CDR3 DNA reads as TGTGCCAGCAGTGGGAATATCGGACTAGAAGAGACCCAGTACTTC. Translation: CASSGNIGLEETQYF. The whole variable domain, filled in from reference TRBV2 and TRBJ2-5, reads EPEVTQTPSHQVTQMGQEVILRCVPISNHLYFYWYRQILGQKVEFLVSFYNNEISEKSEIFDDQFSVERPDGSNFTLKIRSTKLEDSAMYFCASSGNIGLEETQYFGPGTRLLVL.

V usage is TRBV28 and J usage is TRBJ2-1; 8 nucleotides match TRBD1. Germline V CDR1 and CDR2: MDHEN, SYDVKM. Trimming at V came to 6 bases and at J to 0 bases, leaving 4 bases not matched to a gene. The CDR3 has 15 residues. CDR3 DNA: TGTGCCAGCAGGACTACAGGGGGCTCCTACAATGAGCAGTTCTTC. Encoded protein: CASRTTGGSYNEQFF.

V and J are TRBV6-4 and TRBJ2-3; D is perhaps TRBD1 (6 bases). The V gene's germline CDR1 is MRHNA and CDR2 SNTAGT. Trimming shortened V by 6 bases and J by 0 bases, and 10 bases separated the two germline ends. The CDR3 runs to 14 residues. CDR3 coding DNA: TGTGCCAGCAGCTCGAGGGGGAGCACAGATACGCAGTATTTT. It yields the protein CASSSRGSTDTQYF.

The gene calls are TRBV6-1 and TRBJ1-2, with unresolved D. V gave up 2 bases and J gave up 6 bases, with 16 bases separating them. The CDR3 length is 15 residues. Per germline, CDR1 MNHNS and CDR2 SASEGT. Here the CDR3 DNA reads TGTGCCAGCAGTGAACGGCGTGGGGAGTCGGATGGCTACACCTTC. Protein product: CASSERRGESDGYTF.

This clone was seen only once. The chain uses TRBV9 and TRBJ1-3; TRBD1 might be the D (6 bases). Germline V CDR1 and CDR2: SGDLS, YYNGEE. The CDR3 covers 19 residues. V dropped 0 bases and J dropped 4 bases, with 23 bases sitting between them. The CDR3 loop reads CASSVEGGRSGIAGNTIYF. Written as DNA, the CDR3 is TGTGCCAGCAGCGTAGAGGGGGGCCGGTCGGGAATAGCCGGAAACACCATATATTTT.

The chain joins TRBV6-1 to TRBJ1-1, with D maybe TRBD1 (6 bases). V gave up 1 base and J gave up 0 bases, with 6 bases separating them. CDR3 length equals 14 residues. In germline, CDR1 is MNHNS, CDR2 SASEGT. The CDR3 here is CASSEGTVNTEAFF. In DNA, the CDR3 is TGTGCCAGCAGTGAAGGGACAGTGAACACTGAAGCTTTCTTT.

The chain uses TRBV27 and TRBJ2-7, with a tentative D call TRBD2 (5 bases). The CDR3 spans 13 residues. The V and J ends lost 6 bases and 3 bases respectively, with 12 bases between them. Germline CDR1 MNHEY, CDR2 SMNVEV (reference sequence). The CDR3: CASSYRGSYEQYF. As DNA, the CDR3 is TGTGCCAGCAGCTACAGAGGGAGCTACGAGCAGTACTTC.

The chain couples TRBV5-5 to TRBJ2-2, with no clear D. The CDR3 is 15 residues long. From germline, CDR1 is SGHKS and CDR2 YYEKEE (reference sequence). Trimming stripped 0 bases from V and 2 bases from J, with 8 bases between. This chain's CDR3 is CASSLAVLNTGELFF. The DNA of the CDR3 is TGTGCCAGCAGCTTGGCAGTCCTAAACACCGGGGAGCTGTTTTTT.

The chain employs TRBV6-1 and TRBJ1-5, with D perhaps matching TRBD1 (5 bases). The CDR3 has 15 amino acids. CDR1 is MNHNS and CDR2 is SASEGT in the germline V gene. Between the trimmed V and J ends, which lost 0 bases and 2 bases, there was a span of 8 bases. CDR3 residues: CASSEAGGGNQPQHF. CDR3 bases: TGTGCCAGCAGTGAAGCGGGGGGGGGCAATCAGCCCCAGCATTTT.

This chain links TRBV27 with TRBJ1-4; the match to TRBD1 covers 8 bases. The CDR3 consists of 15 residues. CDR1 and CDR2 from the germline V gene are MNHEY and SMNVEV (reference sequence). The trim removed 5 bases at V and 5 bases at J, leaving 7 bases unmatched. The CDR3 here is CASSPEQGGNEKLFF. The CDR3 region has the DNA TGTGCCAGCAGTCCGGAACAGGGGGGGAATGAAAAACTGTTTTTT. Supplemented by reference TRBV27 and TRBJ1-4, the full variable domain reads EAQVTQNPRYLITVTGKKLTVTCSQNMNHEYMSWYRQDPGLGLRQIYYSMNVEVTDKGDVPEGYKVSRKEKRNFPLILESPSPNQTSLYFCASSPEQGGNEKLFFGSGTQLSVL.

The CDR3 is CASSMRKGGTGQGQPQHF. In DNA form, the CDR3 reads TGTGCCAGTAGTATGCGGAAAGGGGGGACAGGGCAGGGACAGCCCCAGCATTTT. The rearrangement joins TRBV19 to TRBJ1-5, with 9 bases matching TRBD1. The ends lost 3 bases at V and 7 bases at J; junction bases unmatched: 16. Germline loops: CDR1 LNHDA, CDR2 SQIVND (reference sequence). This CDR3 region has 18 residues.

CDR3 nucleotide sequence: TGTGCCAGCAGCTTAATTCCCCCGCGGGAGACCCAGTACTTC. This gives the protein CASSLIPPRETQYF. V gene TRBV11-2 combines with J gene TRBJ2-5; unclear D gene. Trimming took off 2 bases at V and 5 bases at J, with 12 bases between the two ends. Germline V CDR1 and CDR2: SGHAT, FQNNGV. CDR3 length: 14 residues.

The V gene is TRBV2, the J gene TRBJ2-2; 13 nucleotides line up with TRBD2. V lost 6 bases and J lost 5; bases outside the gene matches: 3. Germline CDR1 reads SNHLY; CDR2 reads FYNNEI. The CDR3 is 15 amino acids. The CDR3 region is CASRTTSGRTGELFF. In nucleotides, the CDR3 is TGTGCCAGCAGGACGACTAGCGGGAGGACCGGGGAGCTGTTTTTT.

The gene calls are TRBV29-1 and TRBJ2-1; a weak D match, TRBD1 (5 bases). Per germline, CDR1 SQVTM and CDR2 ANQGSEA. Trimming left V 1 base short and J 0 bases short, with 13 bases between. The CDR3 loop spans 16 amino acids. The CDR3 protein is CSVEGFDSDSYNEQFF. The CDR3, as DNA: TGCAGCGTTGAAGGGTTTGACAGTGACTCCTACAATGAGCAGTTCTTC.

The rearrangement links TRBV27 to TRBJ2-2; 9 positions match TRBD2. The germline CDR1 and CDR2 sequences are MNHEY and SMNVEV (reference sequence). Trimming at V came to 1 base and at J to 8 bases, leaving 2 bases not matched to a gene. The CDR3 length is 14 residues. CDR3 bases: TGTGCCAGCAGTTTATTAGCGGGAGATGGGGAGCTGTTTTTT. Its protein is CASSLLAGDGELFF.

The rearrangement uses TRBV19 and TRBJ2-5, with 9 bases matching TRBD1. The germline V gene has CDR1 LNHDA and CDR2 SQIVND (reference sequence). This CDR3 has 16 residues. J gave up 3 bases and V 3 bases, and 8 bases lay outside the gene matches. The CDR3 coding sequence is TGTGCCAGTAGTATCCGGACAGGGGACGTGGAAGAGACCCAGTACTTC. It yields the protein CASSIRTGDVEETQYF.

In nucleotides, the CDR3 is TGTGCCAGCAGCTCACGGGCCCGCGGGAGTAGTAAATCCTACGAGCAGTACTTC. Its translation is CASSSRARGSSKSYEQYF. This chain connects TRBV7-2 to TRBJ2-7, with 7 bases aligning to TRBD2. Germline trimming cut 4 bases from V and 1 base from J; bases unmatched to any gene: 16. The CDR3 loop spans 18 amino acids. Germline loops: CDR1 SGHTA, CDR2 FQGNSA.

This chain joins TRBV7-9 and TRBJ1-1; D not resolved. V was shortened by 5 bases and J by 4 bases, with 8 bases between the two germline ends. The CDR3 is 12 residues long. Germline assignment: CDR1 SEHNR and CDR2 FQNEAQ (reference sequence). CDR3 in amino acids: CASSLGFTEAFF. CDR3 nucleotide sequence: TGTGCCAGCAGCCTCGGATTCACTGAAGCTTTCTTT. The full variable domain, with the rest looked up from reference TRBV7-9 and TRBJ1-1, is DTGVSQNPRHKITKRGQNVTFRCDPISEHNRLYWYRQTLGQGPEFLTYFQNEAQLEKSRLLSDRFSAERPKGSFSTLEIQRTEQGDSAMYLCASSLGFTEAFFGQGTRLTVV.

This clone was seen once. The CDR3 region is CASSSPSYEQYF. The DNA of the CDR3 is TGCGCCAGCAGTTCCCCCTCCTACGAGCAGTACTTC. The genes are TRBV4-1 and TRBJ2-7; D gene unclear. The length of the CDR3 is 12 residues. Germline-derived CDR1 and CDR2 are MGHRA and YSYEKL. The V gene lost 6 bases and the J gene lost 0 bases, with 6 bases spanning the gap.

This chain connects TRBV6-5 to TRBJ2-7; D not resolved. Germline V lookup: CDR1 MNHEY, CDR2 SVGAGI. Trimming stripped 6 bases from V and 3 bases from J, with 6 bases between. The CDR3 is 11 residues long. The CDR3 DNA sequence: TGTGCCAGCAGGGGCGGCTACGAGCAGTACTTC. It codes for CASRGGYEQYF.

This chain links TRBV2 with TRBJ1-1; TRBD1 aligns across 7 bases. This CDR3 is built from 18 residues. Trimming cost V 0 bases and J 0 bases; bases outside gene matches: 10. Germline V CDR1 and CDR2: SNHLY, FYNNEI. The CDR3 reads CASSEAGGTVSMNTEAFF. CDR3 nucleotides: TGTGCCAGCAGTGAAGCGGGGGGGACAGTGAGCATGAACACTGAAGCTTTCTTT.

The gene calls are TRBV27 and TRBJ2-1, with D unresolved. The germline V gene encodes CDR1 MNHEY and CDR2 SMNVEV (reference sequence). The CDR3 runs 12 residues. Trimming shortened V by 2 bases and J by 8 bases, and 7 bases separated the two germline ends. CDR3: CASSLGHDEQFF. CDR3 sequence (DNA): TGTGCCAGCAGTTTAGGGCACGATGAGCAGTTCTTC.